This entry lists 7 T cell receptor beta chains sequenced from one sample in a study of shared clonotypes between healthy human individuals. The table came from immunoSEQ multiplex PCR; TCRdb's copy has only in-frame clones and leaves some out. The sample has around 2,000,000 clones; 90% to 95% are singletons. The sequenced sample consisted of naive CD4+ T cells sorted from blood. Subset: CD45RA+ positively selected. The receptors originated from a man between 18 and 29 years old in good health.

The chain is built from TRBV10-3 and TRBJ1-3, with a weak D call TRBD1 (5 bases). Trimming removed 3 bases from V and 4 bases from J, with 16 bases in between. CDR3 length: 16 residues. CDR1 is ENHRY and CDR2 is SYGVKD in the germline V gene. The CDR3 is CAISDRVGSKGNTIYF. CDR3 nucleotide sequence: TGTGCCATCAGTGACAGGGTAGGATCCAAGGGAAACACCATATATTTT.

This clone was counted once. The J gene is TRBJ2-5, the V gene TRBV6-5, with 10 positions matching TRBD2. Germline loops: CDR1 MNHEY, CDR2 SVGAGI. The CDR3 covers 15 residues. The V and J ends lost 4 bases and 1 base, in that order; junction bases with no gene match: 3. This CDR3 is CASSLGLASQETQYF. In nucleotides, the CDR3 is TGTGCCAGCAGTTTGGGACTAGCGAGCCAAGAGACCCAGTACTTC.

The rearrangement uses TRBV19 and TRBJ1-5; 8 nucleotides align to TRBD1. Trimming removed 11 bases from V and 5 bases from J; junction bases left unmatched: 8. The germline CDR1 and CDR2 sequences are LNHDA and SQIVND (reference sequence). The CDR3 consists of 13 residues. The CDR3 here is CALGDRNDQPQHF. The CDR3 DNA follows: TGTGCCCTGGGGGACAGGAATGATCAGCCCCAGCATTTT.

V and J are TRBV9 and TRBJ2-2; D gene unclear. The CDR3 sequence is 15 residues long. The V gene's germline CDR1 is SGDLS and CDR2 YYNGEE. V lost 6 bases and J lost 2, with 14 bases in between. The CDR3 reads CASTRSGRNTGELFF. CDR3 coding DNA: TGTGCCAGCACAAGATCGGGCAGAAACACCGGGGAGCTGTTTTTT. Full variable domain (missing parts from reference TRBV9 and TRBJ2-2): DSGVTQTPKHLITATGQRVTLRCSPRSGDLSVYWYQQSLDQGLQFLIQYYNGEERAKGNILERFSAQQFPDLHSELNLSSLELGDSALYFCASTRSGRNTGELFFGEGSRLTVL.

The chain is built from TRBV6-1 and TRBJ2-7; D uncertain. With 4 bases removed from V and 3 bases from J, the gap between germline ends came to 7 bases. The CDR3 sequence is 12 residues long. The germline V gene encodes CDR1 MNHNS and CDR2 SASEGT. The CDR3 bases are TGTGCCAGCAGTGGAGCCCGCTACGAGCAGTACTTC. This gives the protein CASSGARYEQYF.

The chain has TRBV10-2 and TRBJ1-1; no firm D call. Trimming took 1 base from V and 6 from J, leaving 15 bases between them. The CDR3 is 15 residues long. The germline CDR1 and CDR2 sequences are WSHSY and SAAADI. The CDR3 is CASSEYLSGAAEAFF. CDR3 bases: TGCGCCAGCAGTGAGTATCTGAGTGGCGCCGCTGAAGCTTTCTTT.

This clone appeared once. The chain uses TRBV6-5 and TRBJ2-5; 13 bases fit TRBD2. This CDR3 spans 15 amino acids. The germline gives CDR1 MNHEY, CDR2 SVGAGI. V dropped 6 bases and J dropped 7; count of bases not matched to a gene: 8. The CDR3 DNA reads as TGTGCCAGCAGACCCGGACTAGCGGGAGTGGCGACCCAGTACTTC. Protein: CASRPGLAGVATQYF.